Listed below are T cell receptor beta chains from one sample, sequenced in a study of T cells in Graves' hyperthyroidism and ophthalmopathy. TCRdb processed the multiplex PCR reads anew with MiXCR; each CDR3 protein has one entry. The repertoire includes 280,000 or so distinct CDR3 sequences, roughly 15% of them detected once, and around 30% sits in the top ten. The sequenced sample was blood. The source is a woman aged 45-65 years with Graves' hyperthyroidism that later progressed to Graves' ophthalmopathy. CDR3s include the opening cysteine and the closing phenylalanine or tryptophan. Fields, in order: D gene, J gene, V gene, clone size, CDR3 DNA, CDR3 protein. The D gene is left open where the match is weak. Size is stated for part of the rows, as once, few or many counts, or as a class when the clone is expanded.

D gene: TRBD2
J gene: TRBJ2-3
V gene: TRBV7-3
clone size: many
CDR3 DNA: TGTGCCAGCAGCTCCGAACTAGCGGGAGTTACAGATACGCAGTATTTT
CDR3 protein: CASSSELAGVTDTQYF

D gene: -
J gene: TRBJ1-1
V gene: TRBV24-1
clone size: -
CDR3 DNA: TGTGCCACCAGTGATTGGCCGACAGTTACTTTGAACACTGAAGCTTTCTTT
CDR3 protein: CATSDWPTVTLNTEAFF

D gene: -
J gene: TRBJ2-1
V gene: TRBV2
clone size: many
CDR3 DNA: TGTGCCAGCACCCCGTGGGAGATCGTTGACAATGAGCAGTTCTTC
CDR3 protein: CASTPWEIVDNEQFF

D gene: -
J gene: TRBJ2-3
V gene: TRBV2
clone size: many
CDR3 DNA: TGTGCCAGCAGTGCAACTCCCGGTACGCAGTATTTT
CDR3 protein: CASSATPGTQYF

D gene: -
J gene: TRBJ2-1
V gene: TRBV20-1
clone size: many
CDR3 DNA: TGCAGTGCTAAGCCAGCGTTGGGGTCCTACAATGAGCAGTTCTTC
CDR3 protein: CSAKPALGSYNEQFF

D gene: -
J gene: TRBJ2-1
V gene: TRBV10-3
clone size: many
CDR3 DNA: TGTGCCATCAGTGAGGGGGGGGGGCCGAATAATGAGCAGTTCTTC
CDR3 protein: CAISEGGGPNNEQFF

D gene: -
J gene: TRBJ1-1
V gene: TRBV27
clone size: -
CDR3 DNA: TGTGCCAGCCGAAGCGGGGGTGAAGCTTTCTTT
CDR3 protein: CASRSGGEAFF

D gene: -
J gene: TRBJ1-2
V gene: TRBV20-1
clone size: many
CDR3 DNA: TGCAGTGCTAGTCTTCAGGGGCGCGGCTATGGCTACACCTTC
CDR3 protein: CSASLQGRGYGYTF

D gene: TRBD2
J gene: TRBJ2-1
V gene: TRBV20-1
clone size: many
CDR3 DNA: TGCAGTGCTAGAGATGCAGCGGGAGGCCGCCCTGGCAATGAGCAGTTCTTC
CDR3 protein: CSARDAAGGRPGNEQFF

D gene: TRBD2
J gene: TRBJ2-1
V gene: TRBV5-1
clone size: few
CDR3 DNA: TGCGCCAGCAGCCCGGGACTAGCGGGAGGTAATGAGCAGTTCTTC
CDR3 protein: CASSPGLAGGNEQFF

D gene: -
J gene: TRBJ2-5
V gene: TRBV5-1
clone size: -
CDR3 DNA: TGCGCCAGCCGCAAAACTAGGGACCAAGAGACCCAGTACTTC
CDR3 protein: CASRKTRDQETQYF

D gene: TRBD2
J gene: TRBJ2-4
V gene: TRBV6-5
clone size: many
CDR3 DNA: TGTGCCAGCAGTTACGTGCGGGAGGGCTTCGGGTCCAAAAACATTCAGTACTTC
CDR3 protein: CASSYVREGFGSKNIQYF

D gene: TRBD2
J gene: TRBJ2-1
V gene: TRBV5-4
clone size: few
CDR3 DNA: TGTGCCAGCACCAGCGGGACTAGCGGTTTCAATGAGCAGTTCTTC
CDR3 protein: CASTSGTSGFNEQFF

D gene: TRBD1
J gene: TRBJ2-5
V gene: TRBV2
clone size: -
CDR3 DNA: TGTGCCAGCAGTCTTACCACCGGGACAGGCCCTCAAGAGACCCAGTACTTC
CDR3 protein: CASSLTTGTGPQETQYF

D gene: -
J gene: TRBJ1-3
V gene: TRBV9
clone size: few
CDR3 DNA: TGTGCCAGCAGCGTACACCAATCTGGAAACACCATATATTTT
CDR3 protein: CASSVHQSGNTIYF

D gene: TRBD1
J gene: TRBJ1-1
V gene: TRBV20-1
clone size: many
CDR3 DNA: TGCAGTGCTAGAGACCGGGACAGGGGATGGGAGGGTGAAGCTTTCTTT
CDR3 protein: CSARDRDRGWEGEAFF

D gene: TRBD2
J gene: TRBJ2-1
V gene: TRBV29-1
clone size: few
CDR3 DNA: TGCAGCGCCCCTAGCGGATCCTTCTCCTACAATGAGCAGTTCTTC
CDR3 protein: CSAPSGSFSYNEQFF

D gene: TRBD1
J gene: TRBJ1-4
V gene: TRBV7-9
clone size: many
CDR3 DNA: TGTGCCAGCAGCCCCCGGACAGGGGTCCCAGAAAAACTGTTTTTT
CDR3 protein: CASSPRTGVPEKLFF

D gene: TRBD2
J gene: TRBJ2-3
V gene: TRBV10-2
clone size: -
CDR3 DNA: TGCGCCAGCAACCCGGGACTAGCGGGAGATACGCAGTATTTT
CDR3 protein: CASNPGLAGDTQYF

D gene: -
J gene: TRBJ2-1
V gene: TRBV27
clone size: many
CDR3 DNA: TGTGCCAGTTCTAAAATAGGCCCCTACAATGAGCAGTTCTTC
CDR3 protein: CASSKIGPYNEQFF

D gene: TRBD2
J gene: TRBJ2-5
V gene: TRBV3-1
clone size: many
CDR3 DNA: TGTGCCAGCAGCCAAGGGGATCTAGCGGTACAAGAGACCCAGTACTTC
CDR3 protein: CASSQGDLAVQETQYF

D gene: -
J gene: TRBJ2-7
V gene: TRBV27
clone size: many
CDR3 DNA: TGTGCCAGCCAGCCGAGGGAGTCCTACGAGCAGTACTTC
CDR3 protein: CASQPRESYEQYF

D gene: -
J gene: TRBJ2-3
V gene: TRBV12-3/TRBV12-4
clone size: -
CDR3 DNA: TGTGCCAGCAGTCAACGGGACCTCCCCAACACAGATACGCAGTATTTT
CDR3 protein: CASSQRDLPNTDTQYF

D gene: -
J gene: TRBJ2-4
V gene: TRBV28
clone size: many
CDR3 DNA: TGTGCCAGCCGACCCGGCAGGGAGGACATTCAGTACTTC
CDR3 protein: CASRPGREDIQYF

D gene: -
J gene: TRBJ2-6
V gene: TRBV15
clone size: -
CDR3 DNA: TGTGCCACCAGCCTTCCCGGGGCTGGGGCCAACGTCCTGACTTTC
CDR3 protein: CATSLPGAGANVLTF

D gene: -
J gene: TRBJ2-5
V gene: TRBV13
clone size: -
CDR3 DNA: TGTGCCAGCAGCGAGTGGGGGGCGCGGGAGACCCAGTACTTC
CDR3 protein: CASSEWGARETQYF

D gene: TRBD1
J gene: TRBJ2-7
V gene: TRBV7-9
clone size: -
CDR3 DNA: TGTGCCAGCAGACGCGGACAGGGGGTTGAAGACGAGCAGTACTTC
CDR3 protein: CASRRGQGVEDEQYF

D gene: TRBD1
J gene: TRBJ2-5
V gene: TRBV29-1
clone size: many
CDR3 DNA: TGCAGCGGGGGACAGGGACAGACCCAGTACTTC
CDR3 protein: CSGGQGQTQYF

D gene: TRBD2
J gene: TRBJ2-1
V gene: TRBV3-1
clone size: -
CDR3 DNA: TGTGCCAGCAGCCAAGAAGGACTAGCGTATGAGCAGTTCTTC
CDR3 protein: CASSQEGLAYEQFF

D gene: -
J gene: TRBJ2-7
V gene: TRBV30
clone size: few
CDR3 DNA: TGTGCCTGGAGTTTAGGCGGGATAGTATTCTCCTACGAGCAGTACTTC
CDR3 protein: CAWSLGGIVFSYEQYF

D gene: TRBD1
J gene: TRBJ1-2
V gene: TRBV7-8
clone size: many
CDR3 DNA: TGTGCCAGCAGCCAATCACAGGGGGCGCGGGGCTACACCTTC
CDR3 protein: CASSQSQGARGYTF

D gene: -
J gene: TRBJ1-1
V gene: TRBV5-1
clone size: few
CDR3 DNA: TGCGCCAGCAGCTTGGGACCAGGGTCCACTGAAGCTTTCTTT
CDR3 protein: CASSLGPGSTEAFF

D gene: -
J gene: TRBJ1-5
V gene: TRBV3-1
clone size: many
CDR3 DNA: TGTGCCAGCAGCCAAGATAGTGTAGGGGGGAGGCCCCAGCATTTT
CDR3 protein: CASSQDSVGGRPQHF

D gene: TRBD1
J gene: TRBJ2-7
V gene: TRBV24-1
clone size: many
CDR3 DNA: TGTGCCACCAGTGGTCCGGGACAGGGGATGGTGGAGCAGTACTTC
CDR3 protein: CATSGPGQGMVEQYF

D gene: TRBD2
J gene: TRBJ2-1
V gene: TRBV9
clone size: many
CDR3 DNA: TGTGCCAGCAGCGCAGGGACTAGCGGGGATGAGCAGTTCTTC
CDR3 protein: CASSAGTSGDEQFF

D gene: -
J gene: TRBJ2-1
V gene: TRBV2
clone size: many
CDR3 DNA: TGTGCCAGCAGTAATTGGGGGCCTGATAGTGAGCAGTTCTTC
CDR3 protein: CASSNWGPDSEQFF

D gene: -
J gene: TRBJ2-2
V gene: TRBV29-1
clone size: many
CDR3 DNA: TGCAGCGTTGTAGGGAACACCGGGGAGCTGTTTTTT
CDR3 protein: CSVVGNTGELFF

D gene: -
J gene: TRBJ2-1
V gene: TRBV28
clone size: many
CDR3 DNA: TGTGCCAGCACCCTTACGGCCCCCAGCGTGTGGATTGAGCAGTTCTTC
CDR3 protein: CASTLTAPSVWIEQFF

D gene: -
J gene: TRBJ1-2
V gene: TRBV9
clone size: -
CDR3 DNA: TGTGCCAGCAGCGGAGAGGGGCGCGATGGCTACACCTTC
CDR3 protein: CASSGEGRDGYTF

D gene: TRBD2
J gene: TRBJ2-1
V gene: TRBV20-1
clone size: many
CDR3 DNA: TGCAGTGCTAGAGATGAGGTGGGAGGGTACAATGAGCAGTTCTTC
CDR3 protein: CSARDEVGGYNEQFF

D gene: -
J gene: TRBJ1-1
V gene: TRBV7-3
clone size: many
CDR3 DNA: TGTGCCAGCAGCTTGGACCGGAGTCCTGAAGCTTTCTTT
CDR3 protein: CASSLDRSPEAFF

D gene: -
J gene: TRBJ2-7
V gene: TRBV7-3
clone size: many
CDR3 DNA: TGTGCCAGCAGCCGAGGAAGATCCTACGAGCAGTACTTC
CDR3 protein: CASSRGRSYEQYF

D gene: -
J gene: TRBJ2-7
V gene: TRBV20-1
clone size: many
CDR3 DNA: TGCAGTGCTACACAGGCCTCCTACGAGCAGTACTTC
CDR3 protein: CSATQASYEQYF

D gene: -
J gene: TRBJ1-5
V gene: TRBV30
clone size: many
CDR3 DNA: TGTGCCTGGAGCCCCGGGGTCACCGGCAATCAGCCCCAGCATTTT
CDR3 protein: CAWSPGVTGNQPQHF

D gene: -
J gene: TRBJ2-7
V gene: TRBV6-1
clone size: many
CDR3 DNA: TGTGCCAGCAGTGAAGCGCGTAGGGACGAGCAGTACTTC
CDR3 protein: CASSEARRDEQYF